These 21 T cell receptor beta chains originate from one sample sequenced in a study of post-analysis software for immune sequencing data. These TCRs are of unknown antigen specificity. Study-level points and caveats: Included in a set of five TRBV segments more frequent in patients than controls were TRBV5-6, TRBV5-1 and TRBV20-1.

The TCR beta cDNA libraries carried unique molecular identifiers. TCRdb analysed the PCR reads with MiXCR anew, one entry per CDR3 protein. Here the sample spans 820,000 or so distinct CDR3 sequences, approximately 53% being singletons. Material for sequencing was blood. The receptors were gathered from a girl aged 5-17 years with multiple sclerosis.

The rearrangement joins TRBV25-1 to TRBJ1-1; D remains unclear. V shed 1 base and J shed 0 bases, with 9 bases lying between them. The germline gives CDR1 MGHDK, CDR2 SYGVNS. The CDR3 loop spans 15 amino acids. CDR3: CASSEFRALNTEAFF. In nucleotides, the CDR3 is TGTGCCAGCAGTGAATTCAGAGCGTTGAACACTGAAGCTTTCTTT.

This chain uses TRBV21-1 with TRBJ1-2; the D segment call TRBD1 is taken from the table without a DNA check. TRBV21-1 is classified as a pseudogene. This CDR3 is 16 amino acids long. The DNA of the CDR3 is TGTGCCAGCAGGCTAAGGGACAGGGGAGGATGCTATGGCTACACCTTC. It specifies CASRLRDRGGCYGYTF.

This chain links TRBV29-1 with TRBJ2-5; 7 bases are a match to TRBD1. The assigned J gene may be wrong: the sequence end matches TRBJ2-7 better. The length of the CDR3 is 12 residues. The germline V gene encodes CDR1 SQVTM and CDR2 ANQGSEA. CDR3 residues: CSSRTGLYEQYF. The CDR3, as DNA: TGCAGCTCCCGGACAGGACTCTACGAGCAGTACTTC.

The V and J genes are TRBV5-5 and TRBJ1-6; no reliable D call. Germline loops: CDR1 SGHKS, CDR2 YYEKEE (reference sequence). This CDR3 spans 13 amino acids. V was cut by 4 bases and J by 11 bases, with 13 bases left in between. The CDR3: CASSPGPLAPLHF. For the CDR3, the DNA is TGTGCCAGCAGCCCCGGCCCCCTGGCACCCCTCCACTTT. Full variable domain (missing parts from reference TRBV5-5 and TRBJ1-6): DAGVTQSPTHLIKTRGQQVTLRCSPISGHKSVSWYQQVLGQGPQFIFQYYEKEERGRGNFPDRFSARQFPNYSSELNVNALLLGDSALYLCASSPGPLAPLHFGNGTRLTVT.

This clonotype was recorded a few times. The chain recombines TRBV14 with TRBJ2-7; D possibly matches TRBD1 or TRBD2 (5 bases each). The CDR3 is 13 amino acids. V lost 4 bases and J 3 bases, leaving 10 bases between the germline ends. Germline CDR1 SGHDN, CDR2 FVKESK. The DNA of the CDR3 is TGTGCCAGCAGCCTCCATGGGGGCTACGAGCAGTACTTC. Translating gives CASSLHGGYEQYF.

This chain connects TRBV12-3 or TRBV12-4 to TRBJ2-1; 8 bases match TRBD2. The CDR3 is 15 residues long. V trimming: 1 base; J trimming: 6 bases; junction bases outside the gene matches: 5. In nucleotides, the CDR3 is TGTGCCAGCAGTTTAGATAGCGGGACGGGCAATGAGCAGTTCTTC. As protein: CASSLDSGTGNEQFF.

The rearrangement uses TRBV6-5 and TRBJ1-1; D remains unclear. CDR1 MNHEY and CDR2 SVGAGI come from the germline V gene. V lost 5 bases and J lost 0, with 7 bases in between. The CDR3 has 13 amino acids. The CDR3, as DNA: TGTGCCAGCAGTCGTTCCGTGAACACTGAAGCTTTCTTT. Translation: CASSRSVNTEAFF.

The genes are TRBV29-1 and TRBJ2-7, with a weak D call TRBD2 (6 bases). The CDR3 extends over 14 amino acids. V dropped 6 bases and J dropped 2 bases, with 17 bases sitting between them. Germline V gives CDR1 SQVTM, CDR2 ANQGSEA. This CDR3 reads CSVRSGTDAYEQYF. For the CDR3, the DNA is TGCAGCGTCCGTTCCGGGACTGATGCCTACGAGCAGTACTTC.

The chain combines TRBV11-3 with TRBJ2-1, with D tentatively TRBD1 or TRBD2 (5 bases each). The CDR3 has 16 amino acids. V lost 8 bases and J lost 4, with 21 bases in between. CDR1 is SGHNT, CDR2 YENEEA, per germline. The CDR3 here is CASPPRGTNKYNEQFF. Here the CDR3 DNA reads TGTGCCAGCCCCCCTCGGGGCACAAATAAATACAATGAGCAGTTCTTC.

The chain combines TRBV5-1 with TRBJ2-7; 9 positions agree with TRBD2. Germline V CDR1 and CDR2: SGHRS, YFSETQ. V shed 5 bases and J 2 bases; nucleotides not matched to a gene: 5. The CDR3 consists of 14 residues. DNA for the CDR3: TGCGCCAGCAGAGCGGGAGGTACTACCTACGAGCAGTACTTC. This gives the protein CASRAGGTTYEQYF.

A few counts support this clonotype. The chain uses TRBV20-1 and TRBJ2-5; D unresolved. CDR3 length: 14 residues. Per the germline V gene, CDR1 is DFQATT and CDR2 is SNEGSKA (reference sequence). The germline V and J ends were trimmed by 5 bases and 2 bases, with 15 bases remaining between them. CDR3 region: CSARGPDNQETQYF. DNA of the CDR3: TGCAGTGCTCGAGGACCCGACAATCAAGAGACCCAGTACTTC.

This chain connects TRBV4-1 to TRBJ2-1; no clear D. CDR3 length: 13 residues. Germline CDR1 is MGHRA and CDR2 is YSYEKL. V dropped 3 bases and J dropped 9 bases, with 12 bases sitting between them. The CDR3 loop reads CASSHAMSGEQFF. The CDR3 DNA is TGCGCCAGCAGCCACGCTATGTCGGGTGAGCAGTTCTTC.

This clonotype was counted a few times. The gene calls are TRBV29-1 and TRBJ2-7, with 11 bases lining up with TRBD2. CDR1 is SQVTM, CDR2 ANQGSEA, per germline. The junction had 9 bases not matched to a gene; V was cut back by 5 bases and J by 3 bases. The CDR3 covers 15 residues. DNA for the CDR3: TGCAGCGTTCATGGGGGGACTAGCGGAAACTACGAGCAGTACTTC. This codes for CSVHGGTSGNYEQYF.

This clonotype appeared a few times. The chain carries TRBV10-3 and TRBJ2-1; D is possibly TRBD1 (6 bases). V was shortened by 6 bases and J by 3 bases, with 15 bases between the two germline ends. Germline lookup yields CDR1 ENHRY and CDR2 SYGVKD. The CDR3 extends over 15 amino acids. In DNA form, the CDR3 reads TGTGCCATCAGAGAGACAGGTTCGAACTACAATGAGCAGTTCTTC. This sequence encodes CAIRETGSNYNEQFF.

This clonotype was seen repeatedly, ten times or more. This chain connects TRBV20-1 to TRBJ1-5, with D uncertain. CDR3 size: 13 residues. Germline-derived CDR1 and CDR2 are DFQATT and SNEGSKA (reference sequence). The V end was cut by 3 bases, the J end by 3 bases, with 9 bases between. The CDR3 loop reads CSASQRPNQPQHF. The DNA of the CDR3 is TGCAGTGCTAGTCAGCGGCCCAATCAGCCCCAGCATTTT.

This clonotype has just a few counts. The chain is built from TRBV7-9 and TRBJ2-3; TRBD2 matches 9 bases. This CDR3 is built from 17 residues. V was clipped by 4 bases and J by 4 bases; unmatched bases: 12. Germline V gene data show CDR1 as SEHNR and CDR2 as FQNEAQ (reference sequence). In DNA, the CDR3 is TGTGCCAGCAGCTCTCTCGAAGATAGCGGGAGTGCAGATACGCAGTATTTT. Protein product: CASSSLEDSGSADTQYF.

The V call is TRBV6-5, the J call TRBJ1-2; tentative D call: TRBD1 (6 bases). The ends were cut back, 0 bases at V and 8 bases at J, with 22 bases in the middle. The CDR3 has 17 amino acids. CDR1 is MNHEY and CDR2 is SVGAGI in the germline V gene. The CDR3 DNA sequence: TGTGCCAGCAGTTACTCGTGGACGATGCGGGGGGCGAGCGGCTACACCTTC. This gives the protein CASSYSWTMRGASGYTF.

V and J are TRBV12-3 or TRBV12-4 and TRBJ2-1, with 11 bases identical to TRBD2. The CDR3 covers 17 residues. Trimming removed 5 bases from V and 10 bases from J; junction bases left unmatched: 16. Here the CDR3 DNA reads TGTGCCAGCAGTCCCGAACGACTAGCGGGAAGGGTAGGGGAGCAGTTCTTC. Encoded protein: CASSPERLAGRVGEQFF.

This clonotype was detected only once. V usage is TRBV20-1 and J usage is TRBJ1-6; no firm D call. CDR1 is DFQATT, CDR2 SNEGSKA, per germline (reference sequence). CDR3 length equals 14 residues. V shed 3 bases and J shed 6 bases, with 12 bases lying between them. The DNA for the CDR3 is TGCAGTGCTAGGCATGGGTCTGGTAATTCACCCCTCCACTTT. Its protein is CSARHGSGNSPLHF.

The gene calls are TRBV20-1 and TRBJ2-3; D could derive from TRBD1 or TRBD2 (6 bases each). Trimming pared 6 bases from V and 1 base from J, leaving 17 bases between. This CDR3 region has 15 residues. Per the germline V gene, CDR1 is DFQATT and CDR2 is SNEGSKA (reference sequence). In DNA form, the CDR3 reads TGCAGTGCCTCAGAATGGGGGGCTCGCACAGATACGCAGTATTTT. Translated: CSASEWGARTDTQYF.

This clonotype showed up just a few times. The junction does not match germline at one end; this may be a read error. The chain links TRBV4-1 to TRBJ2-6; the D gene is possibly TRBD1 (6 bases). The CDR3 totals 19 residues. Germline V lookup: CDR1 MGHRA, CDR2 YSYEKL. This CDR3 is CASGQDSTGSSAGANVLTF. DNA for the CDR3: TGCGCCAGCGGCCAAGATTCGACAGGATCCTCGGCTGGGGCCAACGTCCTGACTTTC.